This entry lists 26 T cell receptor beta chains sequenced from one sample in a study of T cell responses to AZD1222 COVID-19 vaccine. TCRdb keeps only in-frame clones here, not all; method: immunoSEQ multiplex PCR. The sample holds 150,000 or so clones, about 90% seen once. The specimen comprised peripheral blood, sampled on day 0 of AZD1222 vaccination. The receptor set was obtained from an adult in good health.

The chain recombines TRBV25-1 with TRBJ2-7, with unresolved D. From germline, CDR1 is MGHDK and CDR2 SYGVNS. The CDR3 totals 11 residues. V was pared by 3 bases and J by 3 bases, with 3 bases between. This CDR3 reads CASSDRYEQYF. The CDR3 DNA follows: TGTGCCAGCAGTGATCGCTACGAGCAGTACTTC.

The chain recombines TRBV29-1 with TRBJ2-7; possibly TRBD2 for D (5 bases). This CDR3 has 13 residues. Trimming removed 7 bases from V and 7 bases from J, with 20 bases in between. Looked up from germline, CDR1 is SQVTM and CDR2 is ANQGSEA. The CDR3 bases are TGCAGCGCCGATATGCCGGGGTTGGATGAGCAGTACTTC. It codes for CSADMPGLDEQYF.

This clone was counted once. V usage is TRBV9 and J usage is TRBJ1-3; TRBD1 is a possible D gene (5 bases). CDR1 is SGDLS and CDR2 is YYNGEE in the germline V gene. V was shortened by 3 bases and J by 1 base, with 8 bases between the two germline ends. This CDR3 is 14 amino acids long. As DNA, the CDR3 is TGTGCCAGCAGCGCCGAGGGGTCTGGAAACACCATATATTTT. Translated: CASSAEGSGNTIYF.

As DNA, the CDR3 is TGTGCCAGCAGTTACGGGGGACAGGCGAATTCTTACGAGCAGTACTTC. Amino acid sequence: CASSYGGQANSYEQYF. V is TRBV6-2 or TRBV6-3 and J is TRBJ2-7; 8 nucleotides agree with TRBD1. The CDR3 sequence is 16 residues long. With V trimmed by 2 bases and J by 4 bases, 10 bases remained unmatched. CDR1 and CDR2 from the germline V gene are MNHEY and SVGEGT.

Here the CDR3 reads CASSYRVGTEAFF. CDR3 nucleotides: TGTGCCAGCAGTTACAGGGTTGGGACTGAAGCTTTCTTT. This chain connects TRBV6-2 or TRBV6-3 to TRBJ1-1; no clear D gene. The V end lost 2 bases, the J end lost 5 bases, and 9 bases lay between the germline ends. CDR1 and CDR2 from the germline V gene are MNHEY and SVGEGT. This CDR3 has 13 residues.

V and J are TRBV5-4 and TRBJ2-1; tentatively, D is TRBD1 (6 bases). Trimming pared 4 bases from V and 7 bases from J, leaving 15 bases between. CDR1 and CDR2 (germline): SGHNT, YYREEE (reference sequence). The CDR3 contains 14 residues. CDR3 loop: CASSQGQVRNEQFF. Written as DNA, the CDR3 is TGTGCCAGCAGCCAGGGACAAGTACGGAATGAGCAGTTCTTC.

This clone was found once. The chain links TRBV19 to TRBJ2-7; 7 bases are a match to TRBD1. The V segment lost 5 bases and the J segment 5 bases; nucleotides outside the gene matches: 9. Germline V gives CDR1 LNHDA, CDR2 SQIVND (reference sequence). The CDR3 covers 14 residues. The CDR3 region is CASSPDRARDEQYF. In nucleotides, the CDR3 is TGTGCCAGTAGTCCCGACAGGGCCAGGGACGAGCAGTACTTC.

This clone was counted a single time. The chain's CDR3 is CASSQVGPLTEAFF. The DNA for the CDR3 is TGTGCCAGCAGCCAAGTTGGACCTCTCACTGAAGCTTTCTTT. The rearrangement joins TRBV3-1 (or the pseudogene TRBV3-2) to TRBJ1-1; no firm D call. The CDR3 has 14 residues. Germline V gene sequence: CDR1 LGHDT, CDR2 YNNKEL (reference sequence). The V gene lost 1 base and the J gene lost 4 bases, with 10 bases spanning the gap.

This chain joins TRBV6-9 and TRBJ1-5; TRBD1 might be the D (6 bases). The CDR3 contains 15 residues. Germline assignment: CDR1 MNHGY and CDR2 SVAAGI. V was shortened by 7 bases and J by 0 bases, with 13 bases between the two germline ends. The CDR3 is CASTAGQSSNQPQHF. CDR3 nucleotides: TGTGCCAGCACGGCGGGACAATCTAGCAATCAGCCCCAGCATTTT.

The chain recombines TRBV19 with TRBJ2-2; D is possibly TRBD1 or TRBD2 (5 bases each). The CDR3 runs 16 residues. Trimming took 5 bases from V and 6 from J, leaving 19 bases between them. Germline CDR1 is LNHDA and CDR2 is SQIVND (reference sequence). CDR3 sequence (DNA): TGTGCCAGTAGTCCCCGGGGCAGGGCCCTAGCCGGGGAGCTGTTTTTT. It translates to CASSPRGRALAGELFF.

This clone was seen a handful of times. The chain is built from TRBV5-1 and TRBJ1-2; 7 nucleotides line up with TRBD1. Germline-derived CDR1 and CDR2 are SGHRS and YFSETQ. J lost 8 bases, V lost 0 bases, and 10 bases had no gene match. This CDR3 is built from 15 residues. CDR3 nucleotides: TGCGCCAGCAGCTTGGACTGGACAGGAGGAGAGGGCTACACCTTC. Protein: CASSLDWTGGEGYTF.

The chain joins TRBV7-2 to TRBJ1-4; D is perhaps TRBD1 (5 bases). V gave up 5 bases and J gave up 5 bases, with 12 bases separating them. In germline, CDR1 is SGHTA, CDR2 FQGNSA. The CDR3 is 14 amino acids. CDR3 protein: CASSRSGGNEKLFF. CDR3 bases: TGTGCCAGCAGCCGCTCGGGGGGGAATGAAAAACTGTTTTTT.

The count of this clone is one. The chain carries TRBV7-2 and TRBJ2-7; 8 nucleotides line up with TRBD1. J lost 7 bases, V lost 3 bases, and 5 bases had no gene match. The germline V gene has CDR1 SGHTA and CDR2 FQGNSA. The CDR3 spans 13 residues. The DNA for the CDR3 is TGTGCCAGCAGCTTCGAGACAGGGGAAGAGCAGTACTTC. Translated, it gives CASSFETGEEQYF.

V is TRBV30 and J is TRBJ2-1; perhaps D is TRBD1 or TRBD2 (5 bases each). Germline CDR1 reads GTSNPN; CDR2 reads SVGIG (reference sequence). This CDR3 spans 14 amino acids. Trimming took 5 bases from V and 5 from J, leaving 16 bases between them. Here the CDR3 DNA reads TGTGCCTGGGGACGGGACGCACGGGACAATGAGCAGTTCTTC. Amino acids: CAWGRDARDNEQFF. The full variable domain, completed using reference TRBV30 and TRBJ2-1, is SQTIHQWPATLVQPVGSPLSLECTVEGTSNPNLYWYRQAAGRGLQLLFYSVGIGQISSEVPQNLSASRPQDRQFILSSKKLLLSDSGFYLCAWGRDARDNEQFFGPGTRLTVL.

DNA for the CDR3: TGTGCCAGCAGTACTGGACCGGGACCATTGGAAAAACTGTTTTTT. The encoded protein is CASSTGPGPLEKLFF. The chain carries TRBV6-6 and TRBJ1-4, with D perhaps matching TRBD1 (5 bases). Trimming took off 5 bases at V and 8 bases at J, with 18 bases between the two ends. Germline CDR1 reads MNHNY; CDR2 reads SVGAGI (reference sequence). There are 15 residues in the CDR3.

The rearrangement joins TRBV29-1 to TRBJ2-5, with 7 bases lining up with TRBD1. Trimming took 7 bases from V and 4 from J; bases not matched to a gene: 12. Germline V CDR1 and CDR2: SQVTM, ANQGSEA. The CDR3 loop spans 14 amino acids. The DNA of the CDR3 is TGCAGCGCCTATTCGGTAGGGGACAGAGAGACCCAGTACTTC. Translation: CSAYSVGDRETQYF. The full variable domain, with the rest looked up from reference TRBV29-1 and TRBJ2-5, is SAVISQKPSRDICQRGTSLTIQCQVDSQVTMMFWYRQQPGQSLTLIATANQGSEATYESGFVIDKFPISRPNLTFSTLTVSNMSPEDSSIYLCSAYSVGDRETQYFGPGTRLLVL.

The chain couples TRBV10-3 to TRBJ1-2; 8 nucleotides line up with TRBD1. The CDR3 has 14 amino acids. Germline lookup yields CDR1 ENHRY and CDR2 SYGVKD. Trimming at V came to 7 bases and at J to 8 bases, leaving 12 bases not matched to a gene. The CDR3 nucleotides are TGTGCCATCACGGCCAGGGGGCGCGAAGGGGGCTACACCTTC. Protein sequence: CAITARGREGGYTF.

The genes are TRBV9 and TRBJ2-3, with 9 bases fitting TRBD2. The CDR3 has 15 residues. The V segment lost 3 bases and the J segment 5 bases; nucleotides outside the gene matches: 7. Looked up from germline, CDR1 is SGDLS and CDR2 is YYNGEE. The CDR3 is CASSALRGGLDTQYF. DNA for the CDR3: TGTGCCAGCAGCGCCCTGCGGGGGGGCTTAGATACGCAGTATTTT.

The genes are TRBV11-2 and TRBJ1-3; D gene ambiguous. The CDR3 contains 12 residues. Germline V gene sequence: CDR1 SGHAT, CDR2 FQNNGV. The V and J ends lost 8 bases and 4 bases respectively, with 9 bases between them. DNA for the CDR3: TGTGCCAGCGGACGGTACGGAAACACCATATATTTT. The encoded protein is CASGRYGNTIYF. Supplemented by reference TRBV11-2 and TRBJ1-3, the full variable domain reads EAGVAQSPRYKIIEKRQSVAFWCNPISGHATLYWYQQILGQGPKLLIQFQNNGVVDDSQLPKDRFSAERLKGVDSTLKIQPAKLEDSAVYLCASGRYGNTIYFGEGSWLTVV.

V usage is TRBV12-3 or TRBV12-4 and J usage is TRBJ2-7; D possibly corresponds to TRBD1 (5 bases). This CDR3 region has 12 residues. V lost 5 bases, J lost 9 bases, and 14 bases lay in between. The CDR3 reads CASSPSGAVQYF. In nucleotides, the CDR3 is TGTGCCAGCAGTCCGAGTGGGGCTGTGCAGTACTTC.

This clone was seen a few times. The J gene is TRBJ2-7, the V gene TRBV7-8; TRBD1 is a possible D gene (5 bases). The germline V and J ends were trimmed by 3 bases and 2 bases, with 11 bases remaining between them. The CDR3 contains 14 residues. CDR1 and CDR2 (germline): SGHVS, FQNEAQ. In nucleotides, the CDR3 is TGTGCCAGCAGCTTTGGCAGGGAAACCTACGAGCAGTACTTC. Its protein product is CASSFGRETYEQYF.

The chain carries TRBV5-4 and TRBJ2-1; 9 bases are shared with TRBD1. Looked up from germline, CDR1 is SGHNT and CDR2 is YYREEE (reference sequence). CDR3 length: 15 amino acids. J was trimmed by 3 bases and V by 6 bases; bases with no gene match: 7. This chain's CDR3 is CASTRGTGNYNEQFF. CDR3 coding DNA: TGTGCCAGCACCCGGGGGACAGGGAACTACAATGAGCAGTTCTTC.

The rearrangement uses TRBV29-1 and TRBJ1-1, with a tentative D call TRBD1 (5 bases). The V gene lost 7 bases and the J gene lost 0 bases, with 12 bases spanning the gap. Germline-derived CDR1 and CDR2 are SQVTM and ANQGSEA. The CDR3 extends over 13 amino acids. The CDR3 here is CSEKQAMNTEAFF. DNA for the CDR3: TGCAGCGAAAAACAGGCGATGAACACTGAAGCTTTCTTT.

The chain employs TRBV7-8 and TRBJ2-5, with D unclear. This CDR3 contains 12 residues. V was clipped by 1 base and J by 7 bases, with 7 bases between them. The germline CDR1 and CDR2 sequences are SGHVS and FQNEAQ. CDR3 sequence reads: CASSLEGWTQYF. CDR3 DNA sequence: TGTGCCAGCAGCTTAGAAGGGTGGACCCAGTACTTC.

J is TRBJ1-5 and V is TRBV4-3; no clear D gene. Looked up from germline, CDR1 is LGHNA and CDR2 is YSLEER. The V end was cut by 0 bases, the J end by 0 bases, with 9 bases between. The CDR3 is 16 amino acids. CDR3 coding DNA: TGCGCCAGCAGCCAAGATCAAGGCAGTAGCAATCAGCCCCAGCATTTT. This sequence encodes CASSQDQGSSNQPQHF.

The DNA of the CDR3 is TGCGCCAGCAGCCTTGACAACAGCTATGGCTACACCTTC. This sequence encodes CASSLDNSYGYTF. The genes are TRBV5-1 and TRBJ1-2; D not certain. V shed 4 bases and J shed 4 bases, with 11 bases lying between them. The CDR3 contains 13 residues. In germline, CDR1 is SGHRS, CDR2 YFSETQ.